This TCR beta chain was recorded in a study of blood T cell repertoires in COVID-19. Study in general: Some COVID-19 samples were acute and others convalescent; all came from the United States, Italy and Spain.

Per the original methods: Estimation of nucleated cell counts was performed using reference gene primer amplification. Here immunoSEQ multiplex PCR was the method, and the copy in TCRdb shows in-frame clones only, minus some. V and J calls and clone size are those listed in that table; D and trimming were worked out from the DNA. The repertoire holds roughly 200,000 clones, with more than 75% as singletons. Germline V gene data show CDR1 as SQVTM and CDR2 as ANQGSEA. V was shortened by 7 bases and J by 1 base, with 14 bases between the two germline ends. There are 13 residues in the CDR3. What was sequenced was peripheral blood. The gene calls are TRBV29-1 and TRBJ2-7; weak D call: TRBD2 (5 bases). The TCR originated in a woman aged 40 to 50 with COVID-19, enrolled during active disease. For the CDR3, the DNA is TGCAGCGCCCGATCCCGGGGTTCCTACGAGCAGTACTTC. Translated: CSARSRGSYEQYF.